This passage covers 4 T cell receptor beta chains from one sample sequenced in a study of identical twins. TCRdb called the 5' RACE reads again in MiXCR, with one record for every CDR3 protein. The table lists hundreds of thousands of distinct CDR3 sequences, around a sixth of them singletons. This sample also appeared in a second study, on T cells expressing NK-cell markers.

Sequencing used PBMCs. These receptors all stem from a woman between 18 and 30 years old in good health.

This clonotype came up a few times. The chain is built from TRBV6-1 and TRBJ2-7, with TRBD1 as a possible D gene (5 bases). The CDR3 has 14 amino acids. V was cut by 6 bases and J by 0 bases, with 12 bases left in between. CDR1 is MNHNS and CDR2 is SASEGT in the germline V gene. For the CDR3, the DNA is TGTGCCAGCAGGATGACAGTTAGCTCCTACGAGCAGTACTTC. Translating gives CASRMTVSSYEQYF.

The chain employs TRBV18 and TRBJ2-2; 7 bases align to TRBD1. The V gene end was trimmed by 5 bases and the J gene end by 1 base; junction bases not matched to a gene: 4. This CDR3 has 15 amino acids. Germline values: CDR1 KGHSH, CDR2 LQKENI. The CDR3 region is CASSSGQQNTGELFF. In DNA, the CDR3 is TGTGCCAGCTCATCGGGACAGCAGAACACCGGGGAGCTGTTTTTT. Based on the CDR3 plus reference TRBV18 and TRBJ2-2, the full variable domain is NAGVMQNPRHLVRRRGQEARLRCSPMKGHSHVYWYRQLPEEGLKFMVYLQKENIIDESGMPKERFSAEFPKEGPSILRIQQVVRGDSAAYFCASSSGQQNTGELFFGEGSRLTVL.

This clonotype was counted ten times or more. This sequence joins TRBV12-3 or TRBV12-4 and TRBJ2-7; no clear D gene. CDR3 length: 13 residues. V lost 2 bases to trimming and J lost 2 bases, with 7 bases between them. In nucleotides, the CDR3 is TGTGCCAGCAGTTTATCAGGAACCTACGAGCAGTACTTC. Protein: CASSLSGTYEQYF.

The CDR3: CASSPDRARVWTEAFF. The DNA for the CDR3 is TGTGCCAGCAGCCCGGACAGGGCGAGAGTTTGGACTGAAGCTTTCTTT. The chain carries TRBV12-3 or TRBV12-4 and TRBJ1-1; 8 positions agree with TRBD1. The CDR3 covers 16 residues. V lost 6 bases, J lost 5 bases, and 14 bases stayed unmatched.